Shown below are 18 T cell receptor beta chains from a single sample sequenced in a study of blood T cell repertoires in COVID-19. Assay: immunoSEQ multiplex PCR; the TCRdb copy retains only in-frame clones and omits some. Of 250,000 to 300,000 clones detected, approximately 82% appear once; the ten largest clones hold less than 4%. The sequenced material came from peripheral blood. The receptors here all came from a woman aged 18-30 years with acute or convalescent COVID-19.

This clone was seen a single time. The V and J genes are TRBV4-3 and TRBJ1-1; tentatively, D is TRBD1 (6 bases). V lost 4 bases and J lost 2, with 8 bases in between. The germline V gene encodes CDR1 LGHNA and CDR2 YSLEER. This CDR3 spans 13 amino acids. The CDR3 is CASSLQGNTEAFF. The CDR3 nucleotides read TGCGCCAGCAGCCTACAGGGAAACACTGAAGCTTTCTTT.

The J gene is TRBJ2-6, the V gene TRBV2; D not certain. The V end was cut by 8 bases, the J end by 4 bases, with 9 bases between. CDR3 size: 13 residues. From germline, CDR1 is SNHLY and CDR2 FYNNEI. For the CDR3, the DNA is TGTGCCAGCGAGAGGTCCGGGGCCAACGTCCTGACTTTC. It specifies CASERSGANVLTF.

The chain has TRBV5-5 and TRBJ2-1; a weak D match, TRBD2 (6 bases). V was cut by 1 base and J by 8 bases, with 10 bases left in between. The CDR3 spans 13 residues. Germline V gene lookup returns CDR1 SGHKS and CDR2 YYEKEE (reference sequence). DNA of the CDR3: TGTGCCAGCAGCTTGCGGCGGGAACATGAGCAGTTCTTC. This gives the protein CASSLRREHEQFF.

The rearrangement uses TRBV6-6 and TRBJ1-2; unclear D gene. V shed 5 bases and J shed 4 bases, with 8 bases lying between them. Germline CDR1 is MNHNY and CDR2 is SVGAGI (reference sequence). This CDR3 contains 12 residues. Here the CDR3 reads CASSPGFYGYTF. CDR3 nucleotide sequence: TGTGCCAGCAGTCCTGGCTTCTATGGCTACACCTTC.

Concerning this clone: At the DNA level, this CDR3 is encoded by other sequences in the same sample as well. The chain links TRBV18 to TRBJ1-3; no reliable D call. The CDR3 length is 14 residues. V dropped 2 bases and J dropped 1 base, with 6 bases sitting between them. The germline V gene encodes CDR1 KGHSH and CDR2 LQKENI. The CDR3: CASSPGQSGNTIYF. The CDR3 DNA follows: TGTGCCAGCTCACCAGGGCAATCTGGAAACACCATATATTTT.

The chain combines TRBV6-2 or TRBV6-3 with TRBJ2-1; D remains unclear. The CDR3 is 15 residues long. Germline V lookup: CDR1 MNHEY, CDR2 SVGEGT. Trimming cost V 6 bases and J 1 base, with 13 bases left between them. Here the CDR3 DNA reads TGTGCCAGCAGCGCACGAGAATTTTCCTACAATGAGCAGTTCTTC. Encoded protein: CASSAREFSYNEQFF.

The V and J genes are TRBV27 and TRBJ2-2; D unclear. The germline CDR1 and CDR2 sequences are MNHEY and SMNVEV (reference sequence). V was clipped by 6 bases and J by 3 bases, with 11 bases between them. The CDR3 is made up of 14 amino acids. CDR3 sequence: CASRTGPYTGELFF. The CDR3 DNA is TGTGCCAGCAGGACGGGTCCGTACACCGGGGAGCTGTTTTTT.

The gene calls are TRBV28 and TRBJ2-7; a possible D gene is TRBD1 (6 bases). The germline gives CDR1 MDHEN, CDR2 SYDVKM. Trimming left V 6 bases short and J 7 bases short, with 13 bases between. CDR3 length: 12 residues. Here the CDR3 DNA reads TGTGCCAGCAGCGACAGGCTGAGTGAGCAGTACTTC. This gives the protein CASSDRLSEQYF.

This sequence joins TRBV19 and TRBJ2-1, with a tentative D call TRBD2 (7 bases). Per germline, CDR1 LNHDA and CDR2 SQIVND (reference sequence). With 5 bases removed from V and 9 bases from J, the gap between germline ends came to 14 bases. There are 13 residues in the CDR3. The DNA of the CDR3 is TGTGCCAGTAGTCTGGGCCGGGGGGCTGAGCAGTTCTTC. Translation: CASSLGRGAEQFF. Supplemented by reference TRBV19 and TRBJ2-1, the full variable domain reads DGGITQSPKYLFRKEGQNVTLSCEQNLNHDAMYWYRQDPGQGLRLIYYSQIVNDFQKGDIAEGYSVSREKKESFPLTVTSAQKNPTAFYLCASSLGRGAEQFFGPGTRLTVL.

The V gene is TRBV5-6, the J gene TRBJ2-7, with unresolved D. Germline V gives CDR1 SGHDT, CDR2 YYEEEE. Trimming took 0 bases from V and 3 from J, leaving 7 bases between them. CDR3 length: 13 residues. The CDR3 bases are TGTGCCAGCAGCTTGGGGGCTCTCTACGAGCAGTACTTC. As protein: CASSLGALYEQYF.

The table lists this clone with a count of one. This chain uses TRBV12-5 with TRBJ1-2; TRBD1 aligns across 8 bases. Germline-derived CDR1 and CDR2 are LGHNT and FRNRAP. The CDR3 extends over 16 amino acids. J lost 3 bases, V lost 2 bases, and 8 bases had no gene match. The CDR3 loop reads CASGLIAWGQDYGYTF. The CDR3 DNA reads as TGTGCTAGTGGTTTGATAGCGTGGGGACAGGACTATGGCTACACCTTC.

In this sample, this clone turned up a few times. V gene TRBV10-2 combines with J gene TRBJ1-1; a weak D match, TRBD1 (5 bases). Germline V gene sequence: CDR1 WSHSY, CDR2 SAAADI. V was cut by 3 bases and J by 7 bases, with 9 bases left in between. The CDR3 length is 12 residues. CDR3: CASSDRVDEAFF. CDR3 DNA sequence: TGCGCCAGCAGTGACAGGGTAGATGAAGCTTTCTTT.

The V and J genes are TRBV9 and TRBJ1-2; 9 bases line up with TRBD1. Trimming cost V 4 bases and J 7 bases; bases outside gene matches: 11. There are 15 residues in the CDR3. Germline V lookup: CDR1 SGDLS, CDR2 YYNGEE. DNA of the CDR3: TGTGCCAGCAGCCCTCGGACAGGGGACGGATCTGGCTACACCTTC. This sequence encodes CASSPRTGDGSGYTF.

V is TRBV19 and J is TRBJ2-3; TRBD2 matches at 12 bases. The CDR3 sequence is 15 residues long. The V segment lost 6 bases and the J segment 3 bases; nucleotides outside the gene matches: 4. Germline V CDR1 and CDR2: LNHDA, SQIVND (reference sequence). The chain's CDR3 is CASRPGTSGTDTQYF. In DNA, the CDR3 is TGTGCCAGTAGACCCGGGACTAGCGGGACAGATACGCAGTATTTT.

The chain uses TRBV13 and TRBJ1-2; 7 positions agree with TRBD1. V gave up 2 bases and J gave up 4 bases; unmatched junction bases: 10. The CDR3 is made up of 16 amino acids. Germline values: CDR1 PRHDT, CDR2 FYEKMQ (reference sequence). This CDR3 is CASSLRGGQLRYGYTF. The CDR3 DNA sequence: TGTGCCAGCAGCTTAAGAGGGGGCCAACTTCGCTATGGCTACACCTTC.

The J gene is TRBJ1-6, the V gene TRBV28; the D gene is possibly TRBD1 (5 bases). Trimming cost V 1 base and J 0 bases, with 13 bases left between them. This CDR3 comprises 18 residues. Germline loops: CDR1 MDHEN, CDR2 SYDVKM. The CDR3 loop is CASSLYFGQGSYNSPLHF. The CDR3 DNA follows: TGTGCCAGCAGTTTATATTTCGGGCAGGGCTCCTATAATTCACCCCTCCACTTT.

DNA for the CDR3: TGTGCCAGCAGCCCAGGGACAGTCGGCAATCAGCCCCAGCATTTT. The encoded protein is CASSPGTVGNQPQHF. The chain has TRBV3-1 (or the pseudogene TRBV3-2) and TRBJ1-5, with TRBD1 matching over 7 bases. V dropped 4 bases and J dropped 2; count of bases not matched to a gene: 5. Germline CDR1 LGHDT, CDR2 YNNKEL (reference sequence). The CDR3 length is 15 residues.

The V gene is TRBV7-2, the J gene TRBJ2-4; 11 bases align to TRBD2. V lost 4 bases, J lost 9 bases, and 11 bases stayed unmatched. Germline CDR1 is SGHTA and CDR2 is FQGNSA. This CDR3 region has 16 residues. CDR3 bases: TGTGCCAGCAGCTCGGGACTAGCGGTGGGCCTTGGCATTCAGTACTTC. Protein sequence: CASSSGLAVGLGIQYF.